Below are 5 T cell receptor beta chains sequenced from a single sample in a study of cytomegalovirus exposure and HLA in healthy donors. The PCR used 60 Vbeta and 13 Jbeta primers. Sequencing used immunoSEQ multiplex PCR; TCRdb keeps in-frame clones, though not all of them. The repertoire holds fewer than 120,000 clones, with around three quarters as singletons. What was sequenced was PBMCs. These receptors all come from a woman in her 30s in good health and CMV-seronegative.

This clone was detected only once. This chain joins TRBV6-5 and TRBJ2-7, with 7 bases that match TRBD2. This CDR3 has 15 residues. With V trimmed by 0 bases and J by 0 bases, 2 bases remained unmatched. Germline V gene sequence: CDR1 MNHEY, CDR2 SVGAGI. This CDR3 reads CASSYSGGSSYEQYF. The DNA of the CDR3 is TGTGCCAGCAGTTACTCCGGGGGGAGCTCCTACGAGCAGTACTTC.

This clone was observed a few times. The chain combines TRBV30 with TRBJ1-1; D perhaps matches TRBD1 (5 bases). The CDR3 contains 13 residues. The germline gives CDR1 GTSNPN, CDR2 SVGIG (reference sequence). Trimming took 2 bases from V and 1 from J, leaving 8 bases between them. The CDR3 DNA reads TGTGCCTGGAGTCGACAGACGAACACTGAAGCTTTCTTT. It translates to CAWSRQTNTEAFF.

This rearrangement joins TRBV28 to TRBJ2-7, with D possibly matching TRBD1 (6 bases). CDR1 is MDHEN and CDR2 is SYDVKM in the germline V gene. V lost 9 bases to trimming and J lost 7 bases, with 25 bases between them. The CDR3 is 15 amino acids. The CDR3 sequence: CASGGGRGRSGEQYF. CDR3 nucleotide sequence: TGTGCCAGTGGTGGGGGCAGGGGCCGGTCGGGGGAGCAGTACTTC.

This clone occurred once. This chain uses TRBV5-4 with TRBJ2-2; D not certain. Trimming left V 10 bases short and J 1 base short, with 11 bases between. The germline CDR1 and CDR2 sequences are SGHNT and YYREEE (reference sequence). The CDR3 loop spans 13 amino acids. The CDR3 loop reads CACQDRNTGELFF. Written as DNA, the CDR3 is TGTGCCTGCCAGGATCGGAACACCGGGGAGCTGTTTTTT.

V and J are TRBV7-2 and TRBJ1-1; D is undetermined. This CDR3 contains 13 residues. Trimming shortened V by 1 base and J by 4 bases, and 7 bases separated the two germline ends. Germline V gene lookup returns CDR1 SGHTA and CDR2 FQGNSA. CDR3 DNA: TGTGCCAGCAGCTTAGGTCAGGTCACTGAAGCTTTCTTT. The encoded protein is CASSLGQVTEAFF.